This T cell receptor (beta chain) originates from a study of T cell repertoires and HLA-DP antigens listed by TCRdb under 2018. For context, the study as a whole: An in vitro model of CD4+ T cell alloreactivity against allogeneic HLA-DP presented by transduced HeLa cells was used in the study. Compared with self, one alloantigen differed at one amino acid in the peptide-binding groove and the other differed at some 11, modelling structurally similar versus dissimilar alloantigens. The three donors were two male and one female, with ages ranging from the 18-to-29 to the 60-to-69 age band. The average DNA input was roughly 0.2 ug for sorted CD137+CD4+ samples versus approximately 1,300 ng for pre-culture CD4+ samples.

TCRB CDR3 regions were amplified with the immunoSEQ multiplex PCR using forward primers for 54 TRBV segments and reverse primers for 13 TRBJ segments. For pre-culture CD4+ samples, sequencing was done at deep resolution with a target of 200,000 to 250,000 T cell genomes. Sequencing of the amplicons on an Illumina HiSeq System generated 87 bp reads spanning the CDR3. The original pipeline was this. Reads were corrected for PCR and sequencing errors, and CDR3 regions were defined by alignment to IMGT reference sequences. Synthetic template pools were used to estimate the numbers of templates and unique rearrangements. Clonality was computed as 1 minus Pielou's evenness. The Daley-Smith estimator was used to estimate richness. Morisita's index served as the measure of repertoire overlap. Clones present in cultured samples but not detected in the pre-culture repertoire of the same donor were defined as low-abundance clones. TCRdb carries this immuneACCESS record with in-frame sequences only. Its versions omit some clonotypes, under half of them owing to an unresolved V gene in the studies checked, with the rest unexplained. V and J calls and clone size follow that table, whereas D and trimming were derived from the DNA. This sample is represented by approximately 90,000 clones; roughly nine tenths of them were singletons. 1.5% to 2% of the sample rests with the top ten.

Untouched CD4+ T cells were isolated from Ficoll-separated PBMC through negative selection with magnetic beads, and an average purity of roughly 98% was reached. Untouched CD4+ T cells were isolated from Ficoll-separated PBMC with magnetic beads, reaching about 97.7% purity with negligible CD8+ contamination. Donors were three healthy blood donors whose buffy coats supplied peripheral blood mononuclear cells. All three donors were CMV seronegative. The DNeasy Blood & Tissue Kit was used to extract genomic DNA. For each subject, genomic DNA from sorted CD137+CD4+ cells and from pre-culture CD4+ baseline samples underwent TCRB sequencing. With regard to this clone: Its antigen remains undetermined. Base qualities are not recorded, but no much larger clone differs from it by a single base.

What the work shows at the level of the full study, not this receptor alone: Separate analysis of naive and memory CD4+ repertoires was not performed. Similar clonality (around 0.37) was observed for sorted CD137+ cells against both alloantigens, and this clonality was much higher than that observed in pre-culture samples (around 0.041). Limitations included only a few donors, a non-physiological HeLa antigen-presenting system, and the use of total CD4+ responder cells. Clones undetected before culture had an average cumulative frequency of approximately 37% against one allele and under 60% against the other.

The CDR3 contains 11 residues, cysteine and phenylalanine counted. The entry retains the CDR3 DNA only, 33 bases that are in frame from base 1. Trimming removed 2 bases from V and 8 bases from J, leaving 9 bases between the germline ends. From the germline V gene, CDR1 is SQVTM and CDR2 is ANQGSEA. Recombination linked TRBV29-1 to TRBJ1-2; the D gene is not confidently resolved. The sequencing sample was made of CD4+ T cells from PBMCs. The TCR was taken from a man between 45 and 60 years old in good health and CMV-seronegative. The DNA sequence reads TGCAGCGTTGAAATCGGGGTGGGCTACACCTTC. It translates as CSVEIGVGYTF.